This passage covers 24 T cell receptor beta chains from one sample sequenced in a study of identical twins. TCRdb fed the 5' RACE reads into MiXCR, producing one record per CDR3 protein. This sample carries under 900,000 distinct CDR3 sequences, roughly an eighth of them seen once, and the ten largest clones take about 1.6%. The sample also formed part of further work on yellow fever vaccine responses in identical twins.

The sample was PBMCs. These receptors originate from a woman aged 18-29 years in good health.

In this sample, this clonotype turned up many times. The genes are TRBV6-5 and TRBJ1-1, with D maybe TRBD1 (5 bases). The V gene lost 2 bases and the J gene lost 0 bases, with 7 bases spanning the gap. CDR1 MNHEY and CDR2 SVGAGI come from the germline V gene. The CDR3 runs to 14 residues. The CDR3 DNA is TGTGCCAGCAGTTACGGGACTATGAACACTGAAGCTTTCTTT. Its translation is CASSYGTMNTEAFF.

This clonotype has more than one count but fewer than ten. The genes are TRBV11-2 and TRBJ2-5; a possible D gene is TRBD1 (6 bases). Germline V gives CDR1 SGHAT, CDR2 FQNNGV. The CDR3 sequence is 15 residues long. With 3 bases removed from V and 1 base from J, the gap between germline ends came to 12 bases. CDR3 loop: CASSFPGHLQETQYF. The CDR3 DNA is TGTGCCAGCAGCTTCCCGGGACATCTCCAAGAGACCCAGTACTTC.

This clonotype came up a few times. This sequence joins TRBV7-3 and TRBJ2-1; the D is unclear. V shed 0 bases and J shed 7 bases, with 10 bases lying between them. Looked up from germline, CDR1 is SGHTA and CDR2 is FQGTGA. There are 14 residues in the CDR3. CDR3 region: CASSLTPLGNEQFF. The CDR3 DNA follows: TGTGCCAGCAGCTTAACGCCCTTGGGAAATGAGCAGTTCTTC.

This clonotype was observed a few times. The chain links TRBV12-3 or TRBV12-4 to TRBJ2-4, with no clear D. Trimming left V 8 bases short and J 0 bases short, with 11 bases between. The CDR3 contains 14 residues. CDR3 protein: CASAVDLAKNIQYF. The CDR3 DNA follows: TGTGCCAGCGCCGTTGATCTAGCCAAAAACATTCAGTACTTC.

The CDR3 region is CASSVTGWSEQYF. As DNA, the CDR3 is TGTGCCAGCAGCGTGACAGGGTGGTCTGAGCAGTACTTC. The rearrangement uses TRBV5-5 and TRBJ2-7; 7 bases match TRBD1. CDR3 length: 13 amino acids. V dropped 4 bases and J dropped 7; count of bases not matched to a gene: 8. CDR1 is SGHKS and CDR2 is YYEKEE in the germline V gene (reference sequence). Full variable domain (missing parts from reference TRBV5-5 and TRBJ2-7): DAGVTQSPTHLIKTRGQQVTLRCSPISGHKSVSWYQQVLGQGPQFIFQYYEKEERGRGNFPDRFSARQFPNYSSELNVNALLLGDSALYLCASSVTGWSEQYFGPGTRLTVT.

The chain combines TRBV7-6 with TRBJ2-1, with 7 bases lining up with TRBD1. CDR1 is SGHVS, CDR2 FNYEAQ, per germline. Losses at the gene ends were 3 bases for V and 9 bases for J; bases not matched to a gene: 8. The CDR3 runs 14 residues. The CDR3 is CASSLKGGLAEQFF. CDR3 nucleotides: TGTGCCAGCAGCTTGAAAGGGGGCTTAGCTGAGCAGTTCTTC. The variable domain in full, with the rest retrieved from reference TRBV7-6 and TRBJ2-1, is GAGVSQSPRYKVTKRGQDVALRCDPISGHVSLYWYRQALGQGPEFLTYFNYEAQQDKSGLPNDRFSAERPEGSISTLTIQRTEQRDSAMYRCASSLKGGLAEQFFGPGTRLTVL.

The sample holds a few counts of this clonotype. This rearrangement joins TRBV11-2 to TRBJ2-1; 9 nucleotides match TRBD2. Germline V lookup: CDR1 SGHAT, CDR2 FQNNGV. J lost 3 bases, V lost 5 bases, and 17 bases had no gene match. The CDR3 runs 19 residues. The CDR3 is CASSLGAVARLAVYNEQFF. The CDR3 DNA sequence: TGTGCCAGCAGCCTGGGGGCGGTGGCTCGACTAGCGGTCTACAATGAGCAGTTCTTC. Full variable domain (missing parts from reference TRBV11-2 and TRBJ2-1): EAGVAQSPRYKIIEKRQSVAFWCNPISGHATLYWYQQILGQGPKLLIQFQNNGVVDDSQLPKDRFSAERLKGVDSTLKIQPAKLEDSAVYLCASSLGAVARLAVYNEQFFGPGTRLTVL.

This sequence joins TRBV12-3 or TRBV12-4 and TRBJ2-1, with TRBD2 identical over 7 bases. V was pared by 6 bases and J by 8 bases, with 16 bases of the junction left unmatched. There are 16 residues in the CDR3. CDR3 residues: CASSPDWGEGRYEQFF. The CDR3 bases are TGTGCCAGCAGCCCGGATTGGGGGGAGGGCCGCTATGAGCAGTTCTTC.

This chain links TRBV12-3 or TRBV12-4 with TRBJ1-6; no clear D gene. V dropped 5 bases and J dropped 7 bases, with 9 bases sitting between them. This CDR3 spans 13 amino acids. The CDR3 here is CASSPSMNSPLHF. In DNA form, the CDR3 reads TGTGCCAGCAGTCCCAGCATGAATTCACCCCTCCACTTT.

This clonotype was counted between two and nine times. The chain employs TRBV7-8 and TRBJ1-4; TRBD1 matches at 9 bases. V gave up 7 bases and J gave up 7 bases; unmatched junction bases: 7. The length of the CDR3 is 14 residues. Germline CDR1 and CDR2: SGHVS and FQNEAQ. The CDR3 reads CASTPGQGGEKLFF. The DNA for the CDR3 is TGTGCCAGCACCCCGGGACAGGGAGGTGAAAAACTGTTTTTT.

There are a few counts of this clonotype. The rearrangement links TRBV19 to TRBJ2-1; perhaps D is TRBD1 or TRBD2 (5 bases each). Trimming shortened V by 6 bases and J by 3 bases, and 18 bases separated the two germline ends. The CDR3 is 16 residues long. Per germline, CDR1 LNHDA and CDR2 SQIVND (reference sequence). CDR3 residues: CASRMGVLQDYNEQFF. In nucleotides, the CDR3 is TGTGCCAGTAGGATGGGGGTTTTACAGGACTACAATGAGCAGTTCTTC.

The chain links TRBV27 to TRBJ2-5, with 9 bases identical to TRBD2. The CDR3 is made up of 15 amino acids. Trimming removed 4 bases from V and 6 bases from J; junction bases left unmatched: 9. Per germline, CDR1 MNHEY and CDR2 SMNVEV (reference sequence). The chain's CDR3 is CASSSPGTSLKTQYF. Written as DNA, the CDR3 is TGTGCCAGCAGTTCCCCCGGGACTAGCTTGAAGACCCAGTACTTC.

There are many counts of this clonotype. V usage is TRBV20-1 and J usage is TRBJ1-1; the D is unclear. This CDR3 comprises 10 residues. Germline CDR1 and CDR2: DFQATT and SNEGSKA (reference sequence). The CDR3 DNA reads TGCAGCGCTGGGAACACTGAAGCTTTCTTT. Its protein product is CSAGNTEAFF.

The V call is TRBV12-3 or TRBV12-4, the J call TRBJ2-7, with a tentative D call TRBD2 (6 bases). The length of the CDR3 is 16 residues. V lost 2 bases and J 3 bases, leaving 17 bases between the germline ends. CDR3: CASSLQVGGEVYEQYF. CDR3 coding DNA: TGTGCCAGCAGTTTACAAGTTGGAGGGGAGGTCTACGAGCAGTACTTC.

This clonotype was seen a few times. The chain is built from TRBV15 and TRBJ2-1; a possible D gene is TRBD1 (6 bases). This CDR3 is 15 amino acids long. V gave up 5 bases and J gave up 6 bases, with 17 bases separating them. Germline assignment: CDR1 LNHNV and CDR2 YYDKDF (reference sequence). The CDR3 nucleotides read TGTGCCACCAGCTACAGGGTTTCGTCCATCAATGAGCAGTTCTTC. Protein product: CATSYRVSSINEQFF.

This clonotype has just a few counts. The J gene is TRBJ2-2, the V gene TRBV6-4; TRBD2 matches at 7 bases. Germline-derived CDR1 and CDR2 are MRHNA and SNTAGT. V lost 2 bases, J lost 5 bases, and 8 bases stayed unmatched. The CDR3 length is 16 residues. CDR3 nucleotides: TGTGCCAGCAGTGACAAGGGCGGGAGTCGGACCGGGGAGCTGTTTTTT. Translation: CASSDKGGSRTGELFF.

Only a few counts were recorded for this clonotype. The chain joins TRBV11-2 to TRBJ2-7; D is unclear. The CDR3 has 15 amino acids. In germline, CDR1 is SGHAT, CDR2 FQNNGV. The germline V and J ends were trimmed by 5 bases and 4 bases, with 18 bases remaining between them. Here the CDR3 DNA reads TGTGCCAGCAGCAACCCTGCGAGATTAAGATACGAGCAGTACTTC. It specifies CASSNPARLRYEQYF.

CDR3: CASSPLVAPSYEQYV. DNA of the CDR3: TGTGCCAGCAGCCCTCTGGTAGCGCCCTCCTACGAGCAGTACGTC. The gene calls are TRBV5-5 and TRBJ2-7, with D maybe TRBD2 (5 bases). The CDR3 loop spans 15 amino acids. V dropped 4 bases and J dropped 0 bases, with 14 bases sitting between them. Per germline, CDR1 SGHKS and CDR2 YYEKEE (reference sequence).

The table lists this clonotype with many counts. CDR3 residues: CASSEKGNTEAFF. CDR3 coding DNA: TGTGCCAGCAGTGAGAAGGGTAACACTGAAGCTTTCTTT. This chain uses TRBV2 with TRBJ1-1; D is undetermined. CDR3 length equals 13 residues. V lost 3 bases, J lost 2 bases, and 7 bases lay in between. Per the germline V gene, CDR1 is SNHLY and CDR2 is FYNNEI.

The chain uses TRBV28 and TRBJ2-3; the D is unclear. The CDR3 sequence is 16 residues long. Trimming shortened V by 1 base and J by 0 bases, and 11 bases separated the two germline ends. From germline, CDR1 is MDHEN and CDR2 SYDVKM. The CDR3 DNA reads as TGTGCCAGCAGTTTATCGGCAGGCGCTAGCACAGATACGCAGTATTTT. Its translation: CASSLSAGASTDTQYF.

This clonotype was seen more than once but under ten times. This chain uses TRBV11-3 with TRBJ2-5, with 14 bases matching TRBD2. This CDR3 is 16 amino acids long. V lost 3 bases, J lost 5 bases, and 5 bases stayed unmatched. Per germline, CDR1 SGHNT and CDR2 YENEEA. In DNA, the CDR3 is TGTGCCAGCAGCTTCGAGGGACTAGCGGGAGCTGAGACCCAGTACTTC. Translation: CASSFEGLAGAETQYF.

At least ten counts were recorded for this clonotype. This chain uses TRBV20-1 with TRBJ1-1; D remains unclear. The CDR3 totals 13 residues. The V gene's germline CDR1 is DFQATT and CDR2 SNEGSKA (reference sequence). The germline V and J ends were trimmed by 5 bases and 6 bases, with 16 bases remaining between them. This CDR3 reads CSAPMGSWAEAFF. The DNA of the CDR3 is TGCAGTGCTCCTATGGGGAGTTGGGCTGAAGCTTTCTTT.

This clonotype appeared many times. The chain has TRBV6-1 and TRBJ1-4, with TRBD1 matching 10 bases. The CDR3 is 15 residues long. Trimming removed 5 bases from V and 5 bases from J; junction bases left unmatched: 5. CDR1 MNHNS and CDR2 SASEGT come from the germline V gene. CDR3 bases: TGTGCCAGCAGTCGACAGGGGGCCTTGAATGAAAAACTGTTTTTT. It yields the protein CASSRQGALNEKLFF.

The rearrangement links TRBV5-5 to TRBJ2-2; a possible D gene is TRBD1 (5 bases). The germline gives CDR1 SGHKS, CDR2 YYEKEE (reference sequence). V gave up 0 bases and J gave up 4 bases, with 10 bases separating them. The CDR3 contains 15 residues. CDR3 amino acids: CASSLGKGPTGELFF. CDR3 nucleotide sequence: TGTGCCAGCAGCTTGGGAAAGGGGCCCACCGGGGAGCTGTTTTTT. Filled out from reference TRBV5-5 and TRBJ2-2, the complete variable domain reads DAGVTQSPTHLIKTRGQQVTLRCSPISGHKSVSWYQQVLGQGPQFIFQYYEKEERGRGNFPDRFSARQFPNYSSELNVNALLLGDSALYLCASSLGKGPTGELFFGEGSRLTVL.